Listed here is a single T cell receptor beta chain. Its antigen remains unknown. The CDR3 sequence is 13 residues long. Per germline, CDR1 MNHEY and CDR2 SVGEGT. V dropped 5 bases and J dropped 10 bases, with 12 bases sitting between them. Sequencing used immunoSEQ multiplex PCR; TCRdb keeps in-frame clones, though not all of them. The repertoire consists of tens of thousands of clones, with approximately 80% occurring once and the leading ten covering over 12%. The record originates from a study of T cell responses to AZD1222 COVID-19 vaccine. Findings and limits, study-wide: The breadth and depth of Spike-specific TCRs increased once two AZD1222 doses had been given. Among those given AZD1222, only 5 to 7 were seropositive at baseline. It was only after the peak T cell response that any repertoires were sampled.

The source is an adult who received the AZD1222 COVID-19 vaccine. Sequences were derived from peripheral blood, sampled 28 days after the second AZD1222 dose. The chain carries TRBV6-2 or TRBV6-3 and TRBJ1-6, with no clear D. The CDR3 DNA reads TGTGCCAGCAGTAAGTCGGCCGAATCACCCCTCCACTTT. Protein product: CASSKSAESPLHF.